Following are 29 T cell receptor beta chains from one sample sequenced in a study of identical twins. Each CDR3 protein is one row after TCRdb ran MiXCR on the 5' RACE reads. The profile covers around 510,000 distinct CDR3 sequences, with 14% appearing a single time and approximately 0.98% taken by the ten largest. This same sample was also taken into another study, of yellow fever vaccine responses in identical twins.

Sample: CD4+ T cells sorted from blood. Receptor source: a young woman in good health.

Only a few counts were recorded for this clonotype. The rearrangement links TRBV18 to TRBJ2-5; D is ambiguous. From germline, CDR1 is KGHSH and CDR2 LQKENI. Trimming removed 0 bases at V and 7 bases at J, with 12 bases between. CDR3 length: 14 amino acids. The CDR3 loop is CASSPPAAPGTQYF. The CDR3 nucleotides are TGTGCCAGCTCACCACCGGCCGCCCCGGGGACCCAGTACTTC.

This clonotype has just a few counts. V and J are TRBV7-8 and TRBJ2-2; possibly TRBD2 for D (6 bases). Looked up from germline, CDR1 is SGHVS and CDR2 is FQNEAQ. Trimming removed 6 bases from V and 8 bases from J, with 22 bases in between. The CDR3 runs 16 residues. CDR3 in DNA: TGTGCCAGCAGTCCTACCTGGGACTCCCCTACTGGGGAGCTGTTTTTT. Translated: CASSPTWDSPTGELFF.

The rearrangement links TRBV20-1 to TRBJ2-5; TRBD1 agrees at 7 bases. This CDR3 has 13 residues. Unmatched junction bases numbered 8, after V lost 5 bases and J lost 5 bases. CDR1 is DFQATT and CDR2 is SNEGSKA in the germline V gene (reference sequence). The CDR3 region has the DNA TGCAGTGCTCCTTCCGTCAGGGGGGAGACCCAGTACTTC. Translated: CSAPSVRGETQYF.

This clonotype was observed a few times. This chain connects TRBV18 to TRBJ2-5; D may be TRBD1 or TRBD2 (5 bases each). The germline V and J ends were trimmed by 4 bases and 2 bases, with 14 bases remaining between them. The CDR3 extends over 15 amino acids. The germline V gene encodes CDR1 KGHSH and CDR2 LQKENI. Written as DNA, the CDR3 is TGTGCCAGCTCACAACTCCGGGACGGTCAAGAGACCCAGTACTTC. Translated: CASSQLRDGQETQYF. Complete variable domain (other parts from reference TRBV18 and TRBJ2-5): NAGVMQNPRHLVRRRGQEARLRCSPMKGHSHVYWYRQLPEEGLKFMVYLQKENIIDESGMPKERFSAEFPKEGPSILRIQQVVRGDSAAYFCASSQLRDGQETQYFGPGTRLLVL.

The rearrangement uses TRBV20-1 and TRBJ2-6; D is possibly TRBD2 (6 bases). Trimming removed 6 bases at V and 1 base at J, with 16 bases between. Germline CDR1 DFQATT, CDR2 SNEGSKA (reference sequence). The CDR3 consists of 16 residues. The CDR3 DNA sequence: TGCAGTGCCACGAGGGGTGCGGGGTCTGGGGCCAACGTCCTGACTTTC. This codes for CSATRGAGSGANVLTF.

The chain couples TRBV5-1 to TRBJ2-7, with D possibly being TRBD2 (7 bases). The germline V gene has CDR1 SGHRS and CDR2 YFSETQ. The germline V and J ends were trimmed by 0 bases and 2 bases, with 12 bases remaining between them. The CDR3 loop spans 15 amino acids. CDR3 coding DNA: TGCGCCAGCAGCTTGGGGGCGGGGGCGCCCTACGAGCAGTACTTC. Translated, it gives CASSLGAGAPYEQYF.

This rearrangement joins TRBV19 to TRBJ2-1; D not resolved. The CDR3 covers 14 residues. Germline V CDR1 and CDR2: LNHDA, SQIVND (reference sequence). V was clipped by 11 bases and J by 4 bases, with 18 bases between them. CDR3 residues: CALDPAREYNEQFF. DNA of the CDR3: TGTGCCCTAGACCCGGCTAGAGAATACAATGAGCAGTTCTTC.

This clonotype was detected only a few times. The V and J genes are TRBV6-1 and TRBJ2-1, with TRBD2 matching 12 bases. The V and J ends lost 6 bases and 5 bases, in that order; junction bases with no gene match: 8. The CDR3 sequence is 16 residues long. Germline V gene lookup returns CDR1 MNHNS and CDR2 SASEGT. The CDR3 is CASSGTSGRTDNEQFF. CDR3 bases: TGTGCCAGCAGCGGAACTAGCGGGAGGACCGACAATGAGCAGTTCTTC.

J is TRBJ2-5 and V is TRBV4-3; tentative D call: TRBD1 (7 bases). Between the trimmed V and J ends, which lost 0 bases and 3 bases, there was a span of 14 bases. This CDR3 contains 16 residues. Germline values: CDR1 LGHNA, CDR2 YSLEER. This CDR3 reads CASSQDFPGGKETQYF. DNA for the CDR3: TGCGCCAGCAGCCAAGATTTTCCAGGGGGGAAAGAGACCCAGTACTTC.

The chain uses TRBV5-6 and TRBJ2-1, with 11 positions matching TRBD2. Germline assignment: CDR1 SGHDT and CDR2 YYEEEE. The junction had 2 bases not matched to a gene; V was cut back by 0 bases and J by 3 bases. The CDR3 runs to 16 residues. The CDR3 nucleotides read TGTGCCAGCAGCTTGGTTCTAGCGGGGGGCTACAATGAGCAGTTCTTC. Amino acid sequence: CASSLVLAGGYNEQFF. Full variable domain (remainder filled in from reference TRBV5-6 and TRBJ2-1): DAGVTQSPTHLIKTRGQQVTLRCSPKSGHDTVSWYQQALGQGPQFIFQYYEEEERQRGNFPDRFSGHQFPNYSSELNVNALLLGDSALYLCASSLVLAGGYNEQFFGPGTRLTVL.

This clonotype came up a few times. The V and J genes are TRBV10-3 and TRBJ2-7; D remains unclear. Germline loops: CDR1 ENHRY, CDR2 SYGVKD. V dropped 10 bases and J dropped 1 base, with 14 bases sitting between them. This CDR3 spans 13 amino acids. In DNA, the CDR3 is TGTGCCACCAGGCCACCTCAATCCTACGAGCAGTACTTC. This codes for CATRPPQSYEQYF.

A few counts support this clonotype. The rearrangement joins TRBV4-3 to TRBJ2-5; D ambiguous. Looked up from germline, CDR1 is LGHNA and CDR2 is YSLEER. This CDR3 has 13 amino acids. Trimming shortened V by 1 base and J by 5 bases, and 8 bases separated the two germline ends. The CDR3 DNA is TGCGCCAGCAGCCAAGTTGTGAGCGAGACCCAGTACTTC. Protein: CASSQVVSETQYF.

The sample holds a few counts of this clonotype. This chain uses TRBV3-1 with TRBJ1-5, with 9 bases lining up with TRBD1. Germline V gene sequence: CDR1 LGHDT, CDR2 YNNKEL (reference sequence). This CDR3 contains 14 residues. Unmatched junction bases numbered 3, after V lost 8 bases and J lost 1 base. CDR3 sequence: CASRGTGSNQPQHF. The CDR3 DNA reads as TGTGCCAGCCGCGGGACAGGGAGCAATCAGCCCCAGCATTTT.

A few counts support this clonotype. The chain uses TRBV3-1 and TRBJ2-7, with D unresolved. The V gene's germline CDR1 is LGHDT and CDR2 YNNKEL (reference sequence). The CDR3 runs to 13 residues. Trimming removed 3 bases at V and 7 bases at J, with 13 bases between. The CDR3 bases are TGTGCCAGCAGCCAGCTAACCATGCAGGAGCAGTACTTC. Translating it yields CASSQLTMQEQYF.

This clonotype was counted only a few times. The J gene is TRBJ2-7, the V gene TRBV28, with a possible D match to TRBD2 (6 bases). Trimming took off 6 bases at V and 6 bases at J, with 18 bases between the two ends. The CDR3 is 14 residues long. Germline CDR1 reads MDHEN; CDR2 reads SYDVKM. DNA of the CDR3: TGTGCCAGCAGGGCTAGCGAGCTGGCAGGCGAGCAGTACTTC. Its protein is CASRASELAGEQYF.

This clonotype was recorded a few times. The chain recombines TRBV7-8 with TRBJ2-5; 7 positions agree with TRBD1. This CDR3 has 12 amino acids. In germline, CDR1 is SGHVS, CDR2 FQNEAQ. V trimming: 5 bases; J trimming: 5 bases; junction bases outside the gene matches: 2. The chain's CDR3 is CASSVDRETQYF. The CDR3 region has the DNA TGTGCCAGCAGCGTGGACAGGGAGACCCAGTACTTC.

The V and J genes are TRBV3-1 and TRBJ2-3, with no clear D. The germline V and J ends were trimmed by 2 bases and 4 bases, with 10 bases remaining between them. This CDR3 contains 14 residues. Per germline, CDR1 LGHDT and CDR2 YNNKEL (reference sequence). This chain's CDR3 is CASSQLGVADTQYF. In nucleotides, the CDR3 is TGTGCCAGCAGCCAACTTGGAGTTGCAGATACGCAGTATTTT.

The chain couples TRBV7-9 to TRBJ2-3; D not certain. CDR1 and CDR2 (germline): SEHNR, FQNEAQ (reference sequence). Trimming took 8 bases from V and 4 from J, leaving 10 bases between them. This CDR3 has 12 residues. The CDR3 DNA reads as TGTGCCAGCGGTAGCAATTCAGATACGCAGTATTTT. It codes for CASGSNSDTQYF.

This clonotype occurred many times. The gene calls are TRBV20-1 and TRBJ2-1; D unresolved. Between the trimmed V and J ends, which lost 6 bases and 1 base, there was a span of 10 bases. Germline assignment: CDR1 DFQATT and CDR2 SNEGSKA (reference sequence). The CDR3 contains 13 residues. CDR3 residues: CSATVLSYNEQFF. In DNA, the CDR3 is TGCAGTGCAACAGTCCTTTCCTACAATGAGCAGTTCTTC.

V gene TRBV5-1 combines with J gene TRBJ2-1; possibly TRBD2 for D (6 bases). Per the germline V gene, CDR1 is SGHRS and CDR2 is YFSETQ. This CDR3 is 15 amino acids long. V gave up 5 bases and J gave up 3 bases, with 15 bases separating them. CDR3 amino acids: CASRNDGGIYNEQFF. CDR3 sequence (DNA): TGCGCCAGCAGAAATGACGGGGGAATCTACAATGAGCAGTTCTTC.

The table lists this clonotype with a few counts. The chain couples TRBV2 to TRBJ1-6; D is undetermined. The CDR3 is 14 residues long. Germline V gene lookup returns CDR1 SNHLY and CDR2 FYNNEI. V dropped 7 bases and J dropped 8 bases, with 15 bases sitting between them. The CDR3: CASTFTGSDSPLHF. The DNA of the CDR3 is TGTGCCAGCACTTTCACGGGGTCGGATTCACCCCTCCACTTT.

The rearrangement uses TRBV23-1 and TRBJ1-4; TRBD1 matches 8 bases. TRBV23-1 is known as an ORF, though its function is uncertain. The V segment lost 3 bases and the J segment 3 bases; nucleotides outside the gene matches: 12. CDR3 length: 18 residues. CDR3 nucleotides: TGCGCCAGCAGTCATCTCGACAGGGGTCGGATGCCTAATGAAAAACTGTTTTTT. It yields the protein CASSHLDRGRMPNEKLFF.

The chain has TRBV5-4 and TRBJ2-1, with 10 bases fitting TRBD2. CDR1 is SGHNT, CDR2 YYREEE, per germline (reference sequence). CDR3 length: 14 residues. The J segment lost 9 bases and the V segment lost 5 bases, leaving 8 bases of the junction unmatched. CDR3 in DNA: TGTGCCAGCAGGGAAGCGGGAGGGCGTCTTGAGCAGTTCTTC. Translating it yields CASREAGGRLEQFF.

The chain recombines TRBV12-3 or TRBV12-4 with TRBJ1-2; no firm D call. The CDR3 spans 10 residues. Trimming removed 5 bases at V and 8 bases at J, with 6 bases between. CDR3 coding DNA: TGTGCCAGCAGTAGTCGAGGCTACACCTTC. Translation gives CASSSRGYTF.

This clonotype was recorded many times. V usage is TRBV7-2 and J usage is TRBJ1-1; the D gene is possibly TRBD1 (5 bases). CDR1 is SGHTA and CDR2 is FQGNSA in the germline V gene. The CDR3 sequence is 14 residues long. V was clipped by 2 bases and J by 0 bases, with 7 bases between them. In DNA, the CDR3 is TGTGCCAGCAGCTTACGGGGGGTGAACACTGAAGCTTTCTTT. This encodes CASSLRGVNTEAFF.

This clonotype was recorded at least ten times. The chain uses TRBV7-9 and TRBJ2-2, with 7 bases matching TRBD2. The V segment lost 4 bases and the J segment 1 base; nucleotides outside the gene matches: 0. The germline gives CDR1 SEHNR, CDR2 FQNEAQ (reference sequence). This CDR3 is built from 14 residues. In DNA form, the CDR3 reads TGTGCCAGCAGCTCTAGCGGGAACACCGGGGAGCTGTTTTTT. The encoded protein is CASSSSGNTGELFF. Supplemented by reference TRBV7-9 and TRBJ2-2, the full variable domain reads DTGVSQNPRHKITKRGQNVTFRCDPISEHNRLYWYRQTLGQGPEFLTYFQNEAQLEKSRLLSDRFSAERPKGSFSTLEIQRTEQGDSAMYLCASSSSGNTGELFFGEGSRLTVL.

This clonotype has more than one count but fewer than ten. Sequence at one end of the junction differs from germline and may be a read error. V and J are TRBV7-2 and TRBJ1-6; no clear D. CDR1 and CDR2 (germline): SGHTA, FQGNSA. The CDR3 totals 13 residues. Here the CDR3 reads CASSPRGGMALRF. CDR3 in DNA: TGTGCCAGCAGCCCCCGAGGAGGTATGGCCCTCCGCTTT.

The genes are TRBV2 and TRBJ2-4; a weak D match, TRBD1 (6 bases). CDR1 and CDR2 from the germline V gene are SNHLY and FYNNEI. V dropped 5 bases and J dropped 0 bases, with 8 bases sitting between them. The CDR3 consists of 14 residues. Here the CDR3 DNA reads TGTGCCAGCAGTTTCAGGGGAGCCAAAAACATTCAGTACTTC. It translates to CASSFRGAKNIQYF.

This clonotype was recorded a few times. The chain carries TRBV5-1 and TRBJ2-7; D may be TRBD2 (7 bases). Germline assignment: CDR1 SGHRS and CDR2 YFSETQ. V lost 4 bases and J lost 6, with 20 bases in between. The CDR3 contains 15 residues. CDR3 sequence (DNA): TGCGCCAGCAGCGGGGAGGGCGGACAGATCGGCGAGCAGTACTTC. It is translated as CASSGEGGQIGEQYF.